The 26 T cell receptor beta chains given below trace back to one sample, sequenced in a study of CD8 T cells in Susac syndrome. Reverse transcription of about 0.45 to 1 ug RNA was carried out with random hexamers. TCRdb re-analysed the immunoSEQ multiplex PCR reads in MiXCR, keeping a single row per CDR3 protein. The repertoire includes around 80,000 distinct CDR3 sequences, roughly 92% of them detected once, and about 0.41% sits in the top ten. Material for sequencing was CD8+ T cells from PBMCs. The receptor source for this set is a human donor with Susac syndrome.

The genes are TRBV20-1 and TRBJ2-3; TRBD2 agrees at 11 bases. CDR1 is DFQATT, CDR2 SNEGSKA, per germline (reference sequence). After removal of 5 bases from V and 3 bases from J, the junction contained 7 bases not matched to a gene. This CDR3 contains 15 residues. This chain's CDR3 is CSAFSGRATTDTQYF. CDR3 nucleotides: TGCAGTGCTTTTAGCGGGAGGGCCACGACAGATACGCAGTATTTT.

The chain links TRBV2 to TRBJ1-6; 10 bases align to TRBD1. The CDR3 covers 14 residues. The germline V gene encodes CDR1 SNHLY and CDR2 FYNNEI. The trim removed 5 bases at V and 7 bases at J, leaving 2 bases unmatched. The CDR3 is CASSQDRGNSPLHF. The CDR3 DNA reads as TGTGCCAGCAGTCAGGACAGGGGGAATTCACCCCTCCACTTT.

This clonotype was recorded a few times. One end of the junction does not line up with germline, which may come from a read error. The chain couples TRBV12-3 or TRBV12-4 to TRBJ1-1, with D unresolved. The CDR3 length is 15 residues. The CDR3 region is CASSLGPGLNTEAFF. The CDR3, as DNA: TGTGCCAGCAGCTTAGGGCCAGGCCTGAACACTGAAGCTTTCTTT.

The CDR3 DNA is TGCGCCAGCACTCAGCAAGGACAGGGACCATTCGGGAACACCGGGGAGCTGTTTTTT. Translation gives CASTQQGQGPFGNTGELFF. The V and J genes are TRBV5-1 and TRBJ2-2; TRBD1 matches at 8 bases. With 6 bases clipped from V and 1 base from J, the junction kept 17 bases outside the gene matches. Germline-derived CDR1 and CDR2 are SGHRS and YFSETQ. The CDR3 is 19 amino acids. Full variable domain (missing parts from reference TRBV5-1 and TRBJ2-2): KAGVTQTPRYLIKTRGQQVTLSCSPISGHRSVSWYQQTPGQGLQFLFEYFSETQRNKGNFPGRFSGRQFSNSRSEMNVSTLELGDSALYLCASTQQGQGPFGNTGELFFGEGSRLTVL.

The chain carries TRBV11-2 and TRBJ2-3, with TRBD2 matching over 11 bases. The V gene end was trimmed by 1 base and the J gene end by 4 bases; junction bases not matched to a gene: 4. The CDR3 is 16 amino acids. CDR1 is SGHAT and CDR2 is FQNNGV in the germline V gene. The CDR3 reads CASSLGLAGPADTQYF. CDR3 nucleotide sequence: TGTGCCAGCAGCTTAGGACTAGCGGGGCCGGCAGATACGCAGTATTTT.

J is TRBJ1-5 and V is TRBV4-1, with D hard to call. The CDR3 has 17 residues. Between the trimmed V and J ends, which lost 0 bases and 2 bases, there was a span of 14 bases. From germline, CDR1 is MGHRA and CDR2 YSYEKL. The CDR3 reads CASSQDRPGKGNQPQHF. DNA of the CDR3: TGCGCCAGCAGCCAAGATCGGCCGGGGAAGGGCAATCAGCCCCAGCATTTT.

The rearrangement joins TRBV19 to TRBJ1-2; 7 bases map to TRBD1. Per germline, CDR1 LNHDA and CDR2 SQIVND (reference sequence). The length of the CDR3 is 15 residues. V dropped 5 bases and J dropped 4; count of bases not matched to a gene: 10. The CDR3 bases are TGTGCCAGTAGTCGCGGGACAGCGATCCCCTATGGCTACACCTTC. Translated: CASSRGTAIPYGYTF.

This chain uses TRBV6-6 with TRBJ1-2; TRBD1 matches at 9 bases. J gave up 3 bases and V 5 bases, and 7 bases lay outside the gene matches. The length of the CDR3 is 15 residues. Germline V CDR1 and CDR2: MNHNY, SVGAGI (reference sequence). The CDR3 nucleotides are TGTGCCAGCAGTATCAGGACAGGGGCGGACTATGGCTACACCTTC. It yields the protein CASSIRTGADYGYTF.

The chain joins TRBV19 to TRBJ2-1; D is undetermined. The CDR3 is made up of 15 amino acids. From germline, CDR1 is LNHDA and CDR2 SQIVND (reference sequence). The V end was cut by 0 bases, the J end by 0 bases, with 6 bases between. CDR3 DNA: TGTGCCAGTAGTATAGATCCGAGCTCCTACAATGAGCAGTTCTTC. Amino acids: CASSIDPSSYNEQFF.

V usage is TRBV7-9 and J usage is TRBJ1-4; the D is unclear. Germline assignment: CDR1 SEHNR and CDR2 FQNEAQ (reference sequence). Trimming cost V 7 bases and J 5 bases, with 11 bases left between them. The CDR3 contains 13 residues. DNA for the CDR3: TGTGCCAGCACCTCGACGGGGAATGAAAAACTGTTTTTT. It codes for CASTSTGNEKLFF.

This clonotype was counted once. CDR3: CASSYSYIGQYF. CDR3 DNA: TGTGCCAGCAGTTACTCCTACATTGGGCAGTACTTC. This chain links TRBV6-2 or TRBV6-3 with TRBJ2-7, with no clear D. CDR1 MNHEY and CDR2 SVGEGT come from the germline V gene. V lost 0 bases to trimming and J lost 9 bases, with 9 bases between them. This CDR3 is built from 12 residues.

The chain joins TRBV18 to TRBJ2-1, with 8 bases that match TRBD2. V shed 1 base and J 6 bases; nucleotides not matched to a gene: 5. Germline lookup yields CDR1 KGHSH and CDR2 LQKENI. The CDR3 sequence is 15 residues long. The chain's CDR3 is CASSPRAGVINEQFF. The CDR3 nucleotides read TGTGCCAGCTCACCACGAGCGGGAGTAATCAATGAGCAGTTCTTC.

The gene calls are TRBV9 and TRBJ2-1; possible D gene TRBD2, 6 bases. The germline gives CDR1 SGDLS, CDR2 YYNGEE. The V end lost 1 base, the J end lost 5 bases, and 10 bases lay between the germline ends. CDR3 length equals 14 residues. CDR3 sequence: CASSVPTRDNEQFF. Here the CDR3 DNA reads TGTGCCAGCAGCGTACCGACTAGGGACAATGAGCAGTTCTTC.

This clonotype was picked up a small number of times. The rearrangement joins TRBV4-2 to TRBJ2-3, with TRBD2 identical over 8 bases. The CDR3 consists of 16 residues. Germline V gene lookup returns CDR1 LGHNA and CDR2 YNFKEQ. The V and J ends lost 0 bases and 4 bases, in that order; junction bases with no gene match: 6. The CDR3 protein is CASSQDPRTSPDTQYF. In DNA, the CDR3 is TGTGCCAGCAGCCAAGATCCTCGGACTAGCCCAGATACGCAGTATTTT.

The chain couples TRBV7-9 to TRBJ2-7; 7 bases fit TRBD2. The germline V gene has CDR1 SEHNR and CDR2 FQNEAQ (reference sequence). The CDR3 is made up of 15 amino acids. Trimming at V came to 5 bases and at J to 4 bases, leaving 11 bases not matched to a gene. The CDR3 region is CASSDGGLSPYEQYF. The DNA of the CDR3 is TGTGCCAGCAGCGACGGGGGACTAAGCCCGTACGAGCAGTACTTC.

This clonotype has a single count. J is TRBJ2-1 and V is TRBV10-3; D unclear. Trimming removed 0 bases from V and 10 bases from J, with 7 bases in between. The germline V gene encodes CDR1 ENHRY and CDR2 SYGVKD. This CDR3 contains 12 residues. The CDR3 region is CAISESTTEQFF. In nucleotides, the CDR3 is TGTGCCATCAGTGAGTCGACCACGGAGCAGTTCTTC.

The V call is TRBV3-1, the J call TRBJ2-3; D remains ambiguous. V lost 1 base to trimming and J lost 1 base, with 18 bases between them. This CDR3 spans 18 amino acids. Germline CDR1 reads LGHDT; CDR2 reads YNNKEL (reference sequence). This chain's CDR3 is CASSQGYPVKPGTDTQYF. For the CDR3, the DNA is TGTGCCAGCAGCCAAGGATACCCCGTCAAGCCGGGCACAGATACGCAGTATTTT.

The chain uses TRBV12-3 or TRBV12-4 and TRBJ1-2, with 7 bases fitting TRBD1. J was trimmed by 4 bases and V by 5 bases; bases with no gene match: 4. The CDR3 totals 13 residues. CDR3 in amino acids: CASSDGQAYGYTF. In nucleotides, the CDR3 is TGTGCCAGCAGTGATGGACAGGCCTATGGCTACACCTTC.

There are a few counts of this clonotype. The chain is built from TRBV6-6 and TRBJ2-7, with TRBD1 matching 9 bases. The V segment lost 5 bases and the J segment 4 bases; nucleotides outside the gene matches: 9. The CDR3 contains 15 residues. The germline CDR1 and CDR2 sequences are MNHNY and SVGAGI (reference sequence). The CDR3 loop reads CASSATTGGGYEQYF. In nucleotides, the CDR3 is TGTGCCAGCAGTGCGACGACAGGGGGTGGGTACGAGCAGTACTTC.

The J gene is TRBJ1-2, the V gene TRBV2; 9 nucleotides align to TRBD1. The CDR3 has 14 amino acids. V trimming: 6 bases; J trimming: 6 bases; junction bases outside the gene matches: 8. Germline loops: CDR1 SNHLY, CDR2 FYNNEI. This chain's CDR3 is CASRRQGVRDGYTF. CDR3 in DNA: TGTGCCAGCAGGAGACAGGGGGTCAGAGATGGCTACACCTTC. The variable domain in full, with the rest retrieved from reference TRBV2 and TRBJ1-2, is EPEVTQTPSHQVTQMGQEVILRCVPISNHLYFYWYRQILGQKVEFLVSFYNNEISEKSEIFDDQFSVERPDGSNFTLKIRSTKLEDSAMYFCASRRQGVRDGYTFGSGTRLTVV.

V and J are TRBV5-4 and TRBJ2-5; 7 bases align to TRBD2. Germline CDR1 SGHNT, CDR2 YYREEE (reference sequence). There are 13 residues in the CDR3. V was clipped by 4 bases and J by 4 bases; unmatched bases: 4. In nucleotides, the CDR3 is TGTGCCAGCAGCCGGGACTACCGAGAGACCCAGTACTTC. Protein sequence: CASSRDYRETQYF.

This chain's CDR3 is CASSKGLPGTGTPEAFF. CDR3 coding DNA: TGTGCCAGCAGCAAAGGGTTACCCGGGACAGGGACGCCTGAAGCTTTCTTT. V is TRBV21-1 and J is TRBJ1-1; the D call in the table, TRBD1, was not verified against the DNA. TRBV21-1 is designated a pseudogene. The CDR3 covers 17 residues.

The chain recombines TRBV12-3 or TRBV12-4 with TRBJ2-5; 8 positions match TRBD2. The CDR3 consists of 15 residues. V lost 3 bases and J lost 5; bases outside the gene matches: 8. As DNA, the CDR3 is TGTGCCAGCAGTTTCGCGGGAGGTAGTAGGGAGACCCAGTACTTC. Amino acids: CASSFAGGSRETQYF.

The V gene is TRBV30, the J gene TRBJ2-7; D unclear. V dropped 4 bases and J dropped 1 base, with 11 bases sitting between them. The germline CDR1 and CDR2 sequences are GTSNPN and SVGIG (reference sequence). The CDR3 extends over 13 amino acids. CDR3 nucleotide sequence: TGTGCCTGGAAGGAGTACCGGTCCTACGAGCAGTACTTC. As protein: CAWKEYRSYEQYF.

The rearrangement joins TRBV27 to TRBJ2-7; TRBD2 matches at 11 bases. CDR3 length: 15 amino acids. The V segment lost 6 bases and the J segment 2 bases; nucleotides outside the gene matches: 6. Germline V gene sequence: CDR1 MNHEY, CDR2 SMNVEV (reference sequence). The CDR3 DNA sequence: TGTGCCAGCAGAATTAGCGGGGGGGCGACCTACGAGCAGTACTTC. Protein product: CASRISGGATYEQYF.

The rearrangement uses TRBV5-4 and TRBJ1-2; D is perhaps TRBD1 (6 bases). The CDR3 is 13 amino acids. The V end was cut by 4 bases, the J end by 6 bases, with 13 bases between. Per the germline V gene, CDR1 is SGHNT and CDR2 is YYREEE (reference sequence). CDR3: CASSGGGPHGYTF. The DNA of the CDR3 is TGTGCCAGCAGCGGCGGGGGGCCTCATGGCTACACCTTC.